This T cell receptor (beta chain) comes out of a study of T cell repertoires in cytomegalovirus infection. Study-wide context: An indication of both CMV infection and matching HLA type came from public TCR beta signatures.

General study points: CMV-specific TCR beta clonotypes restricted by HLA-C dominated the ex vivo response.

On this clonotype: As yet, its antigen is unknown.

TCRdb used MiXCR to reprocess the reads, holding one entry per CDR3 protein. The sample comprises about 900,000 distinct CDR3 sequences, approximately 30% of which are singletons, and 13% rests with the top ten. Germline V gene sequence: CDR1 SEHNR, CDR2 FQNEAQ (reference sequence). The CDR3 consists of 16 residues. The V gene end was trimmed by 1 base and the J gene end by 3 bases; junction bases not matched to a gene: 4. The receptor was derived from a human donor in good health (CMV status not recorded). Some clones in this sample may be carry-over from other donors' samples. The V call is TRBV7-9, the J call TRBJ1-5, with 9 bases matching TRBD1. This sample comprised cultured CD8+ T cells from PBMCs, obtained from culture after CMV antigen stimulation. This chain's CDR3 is CASSLGQGGFNQPQHF. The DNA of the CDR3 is TGTGCCAGCAGCTTAGGACAGGGGGGTTTCAATCAGCCCCAGCATTTT.